What follows are 9 T cell receptor beta chains derived from one specimen sequenced in a study of blood T cell repertoires in COVID-19 (dated by TCRdb to between 2020 and 2021). Receptor libraries were prepared by the immunoSEQ multiplex PCR assay. The immuneACCESS repertoire file appears here via TCRdb, limited to in-frame rearrangements. These files lack a portion of the clones; in checked studies, under half of the deficit traces to unresolved V genes, and the cause of the others is not known. Present in this sample are 85,000 to 120,000 clones, 76% of which were seen just once. The ten top clones hold more than 5.5% of the sample. Specimen: peripheral blood. These receptors were collected from an older man with COVID-19, enrolled during active disease.

Regarding this clone: Other DNA variants within this sample encode the same CDR3. The V gene is TRBV28, the J gene TRBJ2-1; possible D gene TRBD2, 6 bases. The CDR3 contains 19 residues. The germline V gene has CDR1 MDHEN and CDR2 SYDVKM. V lost 3 bases and J lost 6, with 27 bases in between. The CDR3 is CASSFRSGLARHKGNEQFF. CDR3 in DNA: TGTGCCAGCAGTTTTAGGAGCGGGCTTGCTCGTCATAAGGGCAATGAGCAGTTCTTC.

V and J are TRBV18 and TRBJ2-1; 10 nucleotides line up with TRBD1. V shed 2 bases and J 7 bases; nucleotides not matched to a gene: 8. Germline values: CDR1 KGHSH, CDR2 LQKENI. This CDR3 comprises 16 residues. The CDR3 DNA is TGTGCCAGCTCACCAATGACAGGGGGCGCCGGGAATGAGCAGTTCTTC. This encodes CASSPMTGGAGNEQFF.

V usage is TRBV10-3 and J usage is TRBJ1-1; 12 nucleotides align to TRBD1. V shed 4 bases and J 5 bases; nucleotides not matched to a gene: 2. Germline CDR1 ENHRY, CDR2 SYGVKD. The CDR3 runs 14 residues. CDR3 DNA: TGTGCCATCAGTGGGGGACAGGGGGCAACTGAAGCTTTCTTT. It specifies CAISGGQGATEAFF.

The genes are TRBV9 and TRBJ2-1; 8 bases match TRBD2. The CDR3 spans 17 residues. Losses at the gene ends were 3 bases for V and 1 base for J; bases not matched to a gene: 9. CDR1 is SGDLS, CDR2 YYNGEE, per germline. The CDR3 spells CASSEGSGRLSYNEQFF. The CDR3 DNA sequence: TGTGCCAGCAGCGAGGGGAGCGGGAGATTGTCCTACAATGAGCAGTTCTTC.

The chain joins TRBV11-2 to TRBJ2-7; TRBD1 aligns across 8 bases. The germline gives CDR1 SGHAT, CDR2 FQNNGV. J gave up 3 bases and V 4 bases, and 5 bases lay outside the gene matches. The CDR3 consists of 14 residues. The CDR3 spells CASSWTGSDYEQYF. In nucleotides, the CDR3 is TGTGCCAGCAGCTGGACAGGGAGCGACTACGAGCAGTACTTC.

The chain couples TRBV28 to TRBJ1-2, with 8 bases identical to TRBD1. There are 14 residues in the CDR3. After removal of 5 bases from V and 4 bases from J, the junction contained 6 bases not matched to a gene. The germline gives CDR1 MDHEN, CDR2 SYDVKM. The CDR3, as DNA: TGTGCCAGCAGTGTAGATACAGGGGGCTATGGCTACACCTTC. Translated, it gives CASSVDTGGYGYTF.

This clone was picked up many times. The V gene is TRBV9, the J gene TRBJ2-7, with D possibly TRBD2 on 6 matching bases. Germline V CDR1 and CDR2: SGDLS, YYNGEE. This CDR3 comprises 16 residues. The V end lost 2 bases, the J end lost 0 bases, and 15 bases lay between the germline ends. This CDR3 reads CASSVGWAGSSYEQYF. DNA of the CDR3: TGTGCCAGCAGCGTGGGGTGGGCGGGAAGCTCCTACGAGCAGTACTTC. Supplemented by reference TRBV9 and TRBJ2-7, the full variable domain reads DSGVTQTPKHLITATGQRVTLRCSPRSGDLSVYWYQQSLDQGLQFLIQYYNGEERAKGNILERFSAQQFPDLHSELNLSSLELGDSALYFCASSVGWAGSSYEQYFGPGTRLTVT.

Many counts were recorded for this clone. The rearrangement links TRBV2 to TRBJ1-4; tentatively, D is TRBD1 (6 bases). Trimming shortened V by 1 base and J by 2 bases, and 14 bases separated the two germline ends. In germline, CDR1 is SNHLY, CDR2 FYNNEI. The CDR3 contains 17 residues. The CDR3 DNA is TGTGCCAGCAGTGAAGGGCAGGGGATAGGCACTAATGAAAAACTGTTTTTT. Its translation is CASSEGQGIGTNEKLFF.

This clone was seen only a few times. The V gene is TRBV5-5, the J gene TRBJ1-5; the D gene is possibly TRBD1 (5 bases). The CDR3 runs to 16 residues. Germline loops: CDR1 SGHKS, CDR2 YYEKEE (reference sequence). V gave up 3 bases and J gave up 0 bases, with 13 bases separating them. CDR3 bases: TGTGCCAGCAGCTCCATGGGACTGATTAGCAATCAGCCCCAGCATTTT. Translation: CASSSMGLISNQPQHF.